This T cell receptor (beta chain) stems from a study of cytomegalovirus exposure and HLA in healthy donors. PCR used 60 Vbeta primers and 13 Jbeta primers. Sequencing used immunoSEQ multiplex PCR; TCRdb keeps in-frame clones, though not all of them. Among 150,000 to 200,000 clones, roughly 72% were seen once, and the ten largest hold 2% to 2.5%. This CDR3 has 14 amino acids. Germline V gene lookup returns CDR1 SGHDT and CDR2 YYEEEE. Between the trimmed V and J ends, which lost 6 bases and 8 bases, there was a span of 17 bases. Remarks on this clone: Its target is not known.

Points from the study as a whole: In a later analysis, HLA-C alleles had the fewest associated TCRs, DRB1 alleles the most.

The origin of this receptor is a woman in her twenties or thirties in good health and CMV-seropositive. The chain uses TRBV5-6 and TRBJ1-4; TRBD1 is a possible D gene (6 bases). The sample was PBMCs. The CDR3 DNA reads TGTGCCAGCAAGATAACAGGGCCGAGCGAAAAACTGTTTTTT. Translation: CASKITGPSEKLFF.